One sample yielded the 2 T cell receptor beta chains listed below, sequenced in a study of blood T cell repertoires in COVID-19. This table comes from immunoSEQ multiplex PCR, and its TCRdb copy is limited to in-frame clones, with some not included. The sample records a few hundred thousand clones, around 88% being singletons. Sequencing was done on a sample of peripheral blood. These receptors all come from a man aged 25-45 years with acute or convalescent COVID-19.

The rearrangement joins TRBV23-1 to TRBJ1-1; TRBD1 matches 7 bases. TRBV23-1 carries the ORF label, with uncertain function. V was clipped by 3 bases and J by 3 bases; unmatched bases: 13. The CDR3 contains 17 residues. CDR3 coding DNA: TGCGCCAGCAGTCATAAAAATACAGGGGCTCTCGACACTGAAGCTTTCTTT. This sequence encodes CASSHKNTGALDTEAFF.

Remarks on this clone: In the same sample, other DNA sequences code for this CDR3. V gene TRBV5-1 combines with J gene TRBJ1-1, with TRBD1 matching 7 bases. Germline V gene lookup returns CDR1 SGHRS and CDR2 YFSETQ. J was trimmed by 1 base and V by 4 bases; bases with no gene match: 1. This CDR3 is built from 13 residues. In DNA, the CDR3 is TGCGCCAGCAGCCCAGGGGGGAACACTGAAGCTTTCTTT. Its translation is CASSPGGNTEAFF.